The 20 T cell receptor beta chains below were found in one sample sequenced in a study of T cell responses to AZD1222 COVID-19 vaccine. Measured with immunoSEQ multiplex PCR; TCRdb has only the in-frame clones, and not every one. This repertoire shows approximately 160,000 clones, less than 95% found once; its top ten account for approximately 4.8%. The material sequenced was peripheral blood, taken on day 0 of AZD1222 vaccination. The origin of the receptors is an adult in good health.

The J gene is TRBJ2-5, the V gene TRBV7-2; TRBD2 agrees at 8 bases. V shed 5 bases and J 2 bases; nucleotides not matched to a gene: 7. Germline V gene data show CDR1 as SGHTA and CDR2 as FQGNSA. CDR3 size: 15 residues. For the CDR3, the DNA is TGTGCCAGCAGCCCTGAGCTAGCGGGTCAAGAGACCCAGTACTTC. It yields the protein CASSPELAGQETQYF. The entire variable domain, with the rest obtained from reference TRBV7-2 and TRBJ2-5, is as follows: GAGVSQSPSNKVTEKGKDVELRCDPISGHTALYWYRQSLGQGLEFLIYFQGNSAPDKSGLPSDRFSAERTGGSVSTLTIQRTQQEDSAVYLCASSPELAGQETQYFGPGTRLLVL.

V is TRBV3-1 (or the pseudogene TRBV3-2) and J is TRBJ2-5; D is perhaps TRBD1 (6 bases). The CDR3 contains 15 residues. Germline CDR1 LGHDT, CDR2 YNNKEL (reference sequence). The ends were cut back, 4 bases at V and 1 base at J, with 13 bases in the middle. CDR3 DNA: TGTGCCAGCAGCCGGAAGGGGGACCGCCAAGAGACCCAGTACTTC. This encodes CASSRKGDRQETQYF.

The rearrangement links TRBV4-1 to TRBJ2-7; 12 bases match TRBD1. The germline gives CDR1 MGHRA, CDR2 YSYEKL. The V and J ends lost 4 bases and 2 bases, in that order; junction bases with no gene match: 3. The CDR3 extends over 15 amino acids. CDR3 in amino acids: CASSPGQGATYEQYF. The CDR3 DNA is TGCGCCAGCAGCCCGGGACAGGGGGCTACCTACGAGCAGTACTTC.

The chain employs TRBV27 and TRBJ1-2, with D perhaps TRBD1 (6 bases). V was clipped by 5 bases and J by 5 bases, with 18 bases between them. Looked up from germline, CDR1 is MNHEY and CDR2 is SMNVEV (reference sequence). The CDR3 extends over 15 amino acids. The CDR3 nucleotides read TGTGCCAGCAGTCGAGGAGCGGGGGCGAATTATGGCTACACCTTC. Translated: CASSRGAGANYGYTF.

The chain recombines TRBV3-1 (or the pseudogene TRBV3-2) with TRBJ2-3; D gene uncertain. The ends were cut back, 0 bases at V and 4 bases at J, with 14 bases in the middle. Germline V gene data show CDR1 as LGHDT and CDR2 as YNNKEL (reference sequence). The CDR3 has 16 amino acids. The CDR3 spells CASSQERASRPDTQYF. CDR3 bases: TGTGCCAGCAGCCAAGAACGAGCTAGTCGTCCAGATACGCAGTATTTT.

This rearrangement joins TRBV6-5 to TRBJ1-5, with 7 bases fitting TRBD1. CDR3 size: 15 residues. CDR1 is MNHEY and CDR2 is SVGAGI in the germline V gene. V shed 6 bases and J 4 bases; nucleotides not matched to a gene: 9. Here the CDR3 reads CASRTVGTVNQPQHF. In nucleotides, the CDR3 is TGTGCCAGCAGGACGGTGGGGACAGTAAATCAGCCCCAGCATTTT.

This clone was seen just once. The chain carries TRBV6-2 or TRBV6-3 and TRBJ2-2; the match to TRBD2 covers 11 bases. Germline values: CDR1 MNHEY, CDR2 SVGEGT. The CDR3 is 14 residues long. J was trimmed by 4 bases and V by 5 bases; bases with no gene match: 0. The CDR3 nucleotides read TGTGCCAGCAGTACTAGCGGGGGCACCGGGGAGCTGTTTTTT. It yields the protein CASSTSGGTGELFF.

This clone was detected once. The chain recombines TRBV28 with TRBJ2-6, with 9 bases lining up with TRBD1. Trimming took 8 bases from V and 4 from J; bases not matched to a gene: 9. There are 16 residues in the CDR3. Germline CDR1 and CDR2: MDHEN and SYDVKM. This CDR3 reads CASAPGQGTGANVLTF. The CDR3 DNA sequence: TGTGCCAGCGCCCCCGGACAGGGGACCGGGGCCAACGTCCTGACTTTC.

This clone has only one observation. This sequence joins TRBV4-2 and TRBJ1-6; D call uncertain. The CDR3 has 15 amino acids. The ends were cut back, 0 bases at V and 8 bases at J, with 11 bases in the middle. Germline values: CDR1 LGHNA, CDR2 YNFKEQ. The DNA of the CDR3 is TGTGCCAGCAGCCAAGATCGGATCCGGGATTCACCCCTCCACTTT. Its translation is CASSQDRIRDSPLHF.

The J gene is TRBJ2-7, the V gene TRBV20-1; D unresolved. Germline CDR1 is DFQATT and CDR2 is SNEGSKA (reference sequence). The CDR3 is made up of 10 amino acids. V lost 4 bases and J 6 bases, leaving 7 bases between the germline ends. The CDR3 here is CSAILSEQYF. Here the CDR3 DNA reads TGCAGTGCTATCCTTTCCGAGCAGTACTTC.

The V gene is TRBV7-2, the J gene TRBJ2-7; the D is unclear. Germline V lookup: CDR1 SGHTA, CDR2 FQGNSA. V lost 7 bases and J lost 5, with 9 bases in between. The CDR3 length is 11 residues. CDR3 coding DNA: TGTGCCAGCAACTTGGGTCACGAGCAGTACTTC. The encoded protein is CASNLGHEQYF.

The V and J genes are TRBV10-3 and TRBJ1-5; 7 bases fit TRBD1. Germline V CDR1 and CDR2: ENHRY, SYGVKD. There are 15 residues in the CDR3. The J segment lost 1 base and the V segment lost 2 bases, leaving 2 bases of the junction unmatched. CDR3: CAISERGGSNQPQHF. The CDR3, as DNA: TGTGCCATCAGTGAGCGAGGGGGCAGCAATCAGCCCCAGCATTTT.

The chain combines TRBV7-2 with TRBJ2-7, with TRBD2 matching 7 bases. Germline values: CDR1 SGHTA, CDR2 FQGNSA. J was trimmed by 4 bases and V by 5 bases; bases with no gene match: 8. CDR3 length equals 14 residues. Here the CDR3 reads CASSPVGLTYEQYF. Written as DNA, the CDR3 is TGTGCCAGCAGCCCAGTGGGACTAACGTACGAGCAGTACTTC.

This rearrangement joins TRBV6-5 to TRBJ2-3, with TRBD2 matching 14 bases. J lost 4 bases, V lost 2 bases, and 2 bases had no gene match. This CDR3 has 16 amino acids. The germline gives CDR1 MNHEY, CDR2 SVGAGI. CDR3 protein: CASSYAGLAGADTQYF. The CDR3 DNA follows: TGTGCCAGCAGTTACGCGGGACTAGCGGGAGCAGATACGCAGTATTTT.

This clone appeared a single time. This chain links TRBV28 with TRBJ1-3, with a possible D match to TRBD1 (6 bases). CDR1 MDHEN and CDR2 SYDVKM come from the germline V gene. V dropped 5 bases and J dropped 5 bases, with 16 bases sitting between them. CDR3 length: 15 amino acids. Written as DNA, the CDR3 is TGTGCCAGCAGTACCCCGCAGGGGCGTAGAAACACCATATATTTT. This sequence encodes CASSTPQGRRNTIYF. The whole variable domain, remainder taken from reference TRBV28 and TRBJ1-3, is DVKVTQSSRYLVKRTGEKVFLECVQDMDHENMFWYRQDPGLGLRLIYFSYDVKMKEKGDIPEGYSVSREKKERFSLILESASTNQTSMYLCASSTPQGRRNTIYFGEGSWLTVV.

This chain links TRBV2 with TRBJ1-6; no firm D call. The CDR3 runs to 11 residues. CDR1 and CDR2 (germline): SNHLY, FYNNEI. V lost 2 bases and J lost 14, with 7 bases in between. Written as DNA, the CDR3 is TGTGCCAGCAGTGAAAGGACTGCCCTCCACTTT. Translating gives CASSERTALHF.

This clone was picked up one time. V is TRBV11-1 and J is TRBJ2-4, with a possible D match to TRBD1 (5 bases). The CDR3 consists of 16 residues. Trimming removed 1 base from V and 6 bases from J, with 16 bases in between. Germline loops: CDR1 SGHAT, CDR2 FQDESV (reference sequence). The CDR3 nucleotides are TGTGCCAGCAGCTTAGACGCTGTGGGGCGCGTAAACATTCAGTACTTC. Amino acid sequence: CASSLDAVGRVNIQYF.

This clone appeared once. The V call is TRBV11-2, the J call TRBJ2-1, with D maybe TRBD2 (6 bases). Germline loops: CDR1 SGHAT, CDR2 FQNNGV. The V gene lost 0 bases and the J gene lost 5 bases, with 8 bases spanning the gap. The CDR3 runs to 14 residues. The CDR3 region has the DNA TGTGCCAGCAGCTTAGACGGGAGAAACAATGAGCAGTTCTTC. Its translation is CASSLDGRNNEQFF.

This chain connects TRBV11-3 to TRBJ2-1, with D tentatively TRBD2 (5 bases). Trimming removed 5 bases at V and 12 bases at J, with 11 bases between. The CDR3 has 11 amino acids. CDR1 and CDR2 (germline): SGHNT, YENEEA. The chain's CDR3 is CASSRSEGQFF. In DNA form, the CDR3 reads TGTGCCAGCAGCCGTAGTGAGGGGCAGTTCTTC. Supplemented by reference TRBV11-3 and TRBJ2-1, the full variable domain reads EAGVVQSPRYKIIEKKQPVAFWCNPISGHNTLYWYLQNLGQGPELLIRYENEEAVDDSQLPKDRFSAERLKGVDSTLKIQPAELGDSAVYLCASSRSEGQFFGPGTRLTVL.

The genes are TRBV28 and TRBJ2-7; a possible D gene is TRBD2 (6 bases). CDR3 length: 14 amino acids. V lost 7 bases to trimming and J lost 0 bases, with 13 bases between them. Germline values: CDR1 MDHEN, CDR2 SYDVKM. For the CDR3, the DNA is TGTGCCAGCAAAGGGACTGGGAGCTCCTACGAGCAGTACTTC. Translating gives CASKGTGSSYEQYF.